Each of the 26 T cell receptor beta chains below was sequenced from the same sample in a study of blood T cell repertoires in COVID-19. The table came from immunoSEQ multiplex PCR; TCRdb's copy has only in-frame clones and leaves some out. The sample contains about 210,000 clones, 70% to 90% of which appear only once. The source material was PBMCs or T cells enriched from blood (not recorded which). These receptors originate from a man aged 40-50 years who had recovered from COVID-19.

V and J are TRBV7-9 and TRBJ2-1; 9 nucleotides line up with TRBD2. The CDR3 is 16 amino acids. Germline trimming cut 1 base from V and 6 bases from J; bases unmatched to any gene: 7. The germline V gene encodes CDR1 SEHNR and CDR2 FQNEAQ (reference sequence). CDR3 DNA: TGTGCCAGCAGCTTAGGATCAGGACTAGCGAGCAATGAGCAGTTCTTC. It yields the protein CASSLGSGLASNEQFF.

This clone came up once. V usage is TRBV9 and J usage is TRBJ2-1, with a possible D match to TRBD2 (5 bases). The CDR3 loop spans 17 amino acids. V was clipped by 0 bases and J by 3 bases, with 16 bases between them. CDR1 and CDR2 (germline): SGDLS, YYNGEE. The CDR3 loop reads CASSVAFAGSLYNEQFF. Written as DNA, the CDR3 is TGTGCCAGCAGCGTAGCTTTCGCGGGTTCCCTCTACAATGAGCAGTTCTTC.

This clone was counted a few times. This chain joins TRBV9 and TRBJ2-1; maybe TRBD2 (6 bases). The V and J ends lost 2 bases and 10 bases respectively, with 16 bases between them. The CDR3 sequence is 14 residues long. The V gene's germline CDR1 is SGDLS and CDR2 YYNGEE. This chain's CDR3 is CASSVGLGTSEQFF. In nucleotides, the CDR3 is TGTGCCAGCAGCGTGGGACTTGGTACAAGCGAGCAGTTCTTC.

This clone has a single count. The rearrangement joins TRBV19 to TRBJ1-5; D unresolved. Trimming pared 8 bases from V and 3 bases from J, leaving 14 bases between. This CDR3 contains 14 residues. Per germline, CDR1 LNHDA and CDR2 SQIVND (reference sequence). The CDR3 protein is CASALVSDNQPQHF. In DNA, the CDR3 is TGTGCCAGTGCGTTGGTGAGTGACAATCAGCCCCAGCATTTT.

This chain connects TRBV12-5 to TRBJ1-2; possible D gene TRBD1, 5 bases. The germline gives CDR1 LGHNT, CDR2 FRNRAP. The CDR3 runs 16 residues. V dropped 0 bases and J dropped 2 bases, with 13 bases sitting between them. The CDR3 DNA reads TGTGCTAGTGGTTTGGTAAAAGGGGCCTCGAACTATGGCTACACCTTC. Translated: CASGLVKGASNYGYTF.

The chain couples TRBV9 to TRBJ1-2, with D possibly TRBD1 on 5 matching bases. Per the germline V gene, CDR1 is SGDLS and CDR2 is YYNGEE. Trimming stripped 4 bases from V and 4 bases from J, with 17 bases between. This CDR3 has 15 amino acids. The CDR3 is CASSPGSTPFYGYTF. The CDR3 DNA reads TGTGCCAGCAGCCCAGGGTCGACACCCTTCTATGGCTACACCTTC.

This sequence joins TRBV10-3 and TRBJ1-6; D is possibly TRBD1 (5 bases). Germline CDR1 reads ENHRY; CDR2 reads SYGVKD. The CDR3 is 15 amino acids. Trimming stripped 6 bases from V and 9 bases from J, with 18 bases between. This CDR3 reads CAIREADSFGSPLHF. CDR3 coding DNA: TGTGCCATCAGGGAGGCTGACAGCTTTGGTTCACCCCTCCACTTT.

This chain links TRBV3-1 (or the pseudogene TRBV3-2) with TRBJ1-4; 9 bases agree with TRBD1. The germline V gene encodes CDR1 LGHDT and CDR2 YNNKEL (reference sequence). This CDR3 spans 14 amino acids. The junction had 10 bases not matched to a gene; V was cut back by 4 bases and J by 13 bases. CDR3 protein: CASSRTGALGALFF. CDR3 DNA sequence: TGTGCCAGCAGCCGGACAGGGGCCCTCGGGGCACTGTTTTTT.

This clone was found a few times. The V and J genes are TRBV4-2 and TRBJ2-2, with D possibly TRBD1 on 6 matching bases. The CDR3 loop spans 14 amino acids. V was cut by 3 bases and J by 5 bases, with 10 bases left in between. Germline V lookup: CDR1 LGHNA, CDR2 YNFKEQ. In DNA form, the CDR3 reads TGTGCCAGCAGCCAGGTCGACAGGACCGGGGAGCTGTTTTTT. Its translation: CASSQVDRTGELFF.

The chain recombines TRBV5-1 with TRBJ1-4; D remains unclear. Germline CDR1 SGHRS, CDR2 YFSETQ. V gave up 2 bases and J gave up 8 bases, with 13 bases separating them. The CDR3 runs to 14 residues. CDR3 nucleotides: TGCGCCAGCAGCTTCGAGGCGGGAGACGAAAAACTGTTTTTT. It codes for CASSFEAGDEKLFF. Supplemented by reference TRBV5-1 and TRBJ1-4, the full variable domain reads KAGVTQTPRYLIKTRGQQVTLSCSPISGHRSVSWYQQTPGQGLQFLFEYFSETQRNKGNFPGRFSGRQFSNSRSEMNVSTLELGDSALYLCASSFEAGDEKLFFGSGTQLSVL.

V and J are TRBV7-2 and TRBJ2-7; possibly TRBD2 for D (6 bases). The V end lost 5 bases, the J end lost 3 bases, and 14 bases lay between the germline ends. Germline V gives CDR1 SGHTA, CDR2 FQGNSA. The CDR3 loop spans 14 amino acids. The CDR3 DNA reads TGTGCCAGCAGCGGGGGGACCGTATACTACGAGCAGTACTTC. Protein: CASSGGTVYYEQYF.

The gene calls are TRBV10-3 and TRBJ1-1, with a possible D match to TRBD1 (5 bases). The CDR3 sequence is 14 residues long. Per the germline V gene, CDR1 is ENHRY and CDR2 is SYGVKD. Trimming took 6 bases from V and 1 from J, leaving 12 bases between them. The CDR3 DNA is TGTGCCATCAGGGGGGGAAAAAAGAACACTGAAGCTTTCTTT. It codes for CAIRGGKKNTEAFF.

The CDR3 region is CASSLVSGGRATDTQYF. CDR3 DNA sequence: TGCGCCAGCAGCTTGGTTTCTGGCGGGAGGGCCACAGATACGCAGTATTTT. The J gene is TRBJ2-3, the V gene TRBV5-1, with TRBD2 matching over 9 bases. Germline values: CDR1 SGHRS, CDR2 YFSETQ. The CDR3 contains 17 residues. V was clipped by 0 bases and J by 2 bases; unmatched bases: 7.

CDR3 residues: CASNGGNRQETQYF. The CDR3 region has the DNA TGTGCCAGCAATGGCGGGAACCGACAAGAGACCCAGTACTTC. The chain uses TRBV2 and TRBJ2-5; D might be TRBD2 (6 bases). Germline CDR1 and CDR2: SNHLY and FYNNEI. V gave up 7 bases and J gave up 2 bases, with 14 bases separating them. The CDR3 runs 14 residues.

V is TRBV3-1 (or the pseudogene TRBV3-2) and J is TRBJ1-1, with no clear D. Germline loops: CDR1 LGHDT, CDR2 YNNKEL (reference sequence). This CDR3 has 14 residues. V was clipped by 0 bases and J by 2 bases, with 7 bases between them. CDR3 amino acids: CASSQDPINTEAFF. Written as DNA, the CDR3 is TGTGCCAGCAGCCAAGATCCAATTAACACTGAAGCTTTCTTT.

This clone was detected a few times. The CDR3 nucleotides read TGTGCCTGGGGGACAGGGGGGCCTGAAGCTTTCTTT. Amino acid sequence: CAWGTGGPEAFF. This chain joins TRBV30 and TRBJ1-1; 11 nucleotides align to TRBD1. The CDR3 consists of 12 residues. J lost 6 bases, V lost 5 bases, and 2 bases had no gene match. CDR1 GTSNPN and CDR2 SVGIG come from the germline V gene (reference sequence).

The rearrangement links TRBV9 to TRBJ2-3, with 11 nucleotides matching TRBD2. Germline V gene data show CDR1 as SGDLS and CDR2 as YYNGEE. The junction had 10 bases not matched to a gene; V was cut back by 0 bases and J by 4 bases. The CDR3 is 18 residues long. The CDR3 reads CASSVEVAGGHVADTQYF. In nucleotides, the CDR3 is TGTGCCAGCAGCGTAGAAGTAGCGGGGGGGCATGTAGCAGATACGCAGTATTTT. The full variable domain, rest sourced from reference TRBV9 and TRBJ2-3, is DSGVTQTPKHLITATGQRVTLRCSPRSGDLSVYWYQQSLDQGLQFLIQYYNGEERAKGNILERFSAQQFPDLHSELNLSSLELGDSALYFCASSVEVAGGHVADTQYFGPGTRLTVL.

The chain's CDR3 is CASSLGPDRGNQPQHF. The CDR3 nucleotides are TGCGCCAGCAGCTTGGGCCCTGACAGGGGGAACCAGCCCCAGCATTTT. The V call is TRBV5-1, the J call TRBJ1-5; 9 bases align to TRBD1. The CDR3 totals 16 residues. J was trimmed by 7 bases and V by 0 bases; bases with no gene match: 8. Germline values: CDR1 SGHRS, CDR2 YFSETQ.

This chain connects TRBV7-8 to TRBJ1-1, with 7 nucleotides matching TRBD1. This CDR3 region has 14 residues. Germline V CDR1 and CDR2: SGHVS, FQNEAQ. The V gene end was trimmed by 4 bases and the J gene end by 11 bases; junction bases not matched to a gene: 13. CDR3 DNA sequence: TGTGCCAGCAGCTCAGGGACAGTCGGGGCGTCGGCTTTCTTT. Translating it yields CASSSGTVGASAFF.

V gene TRBV11-2 combines with J gene TRBJ2-1; 8 nucleotides agree with TRBD1. V shed 4 bases, J shed 4 bases, and the junction held 6 bases outside the gene matches. The CDR3 has 15 amino acids. CDR1 and CDR2 from the germline V gene are SGHAT and FQNNGV. The CDR3 nucleotides are TGTGCCAGCAGCTCCCGGACAGGGCTGTACAATGAGCAGTTCTTC. It codes for CASSSRTGLYNEQFF.

The chain links TRBV20-1 to TRBJ2-1, with a tentative D call TRBD1 (5 bases). The CDR3 covers 14 residues. The V gene's germline CDR1 is DFQATT and CDR2 SNEGSKA (reference sequence). The V gene lost 3 bases and the J gene lost 10 bases, with 19 bases spanning the gap. CDR3 sequence: CSASRRVGVGEQFF. DNA of the CDR3: TGCAGTGCTAGTCGCAGGGTAGGGGTCGGGGAGCAGTTCTTC.

This clone has just a few counts. This chain joins TRBV10-1 and TRBJ2-1; maybe TRBD1 (6 bases). CDR1 and CDR2 (germline): WNHNN, SYGVQD (reference sequence). The V gene lost 3 bases and the J gene lost 9 bases, with 9 bases spanning the gap. CDR3 length equals 12 residues. The CDR3 spells CASSDKGVEQFF. DNA of the CDR3: TGCGCCAGCAGTGATAAGGGGGTTGAGCAGTTCTTC.

The chain uses TRBV7-8 and TRBJ2-5, with TRBD2 identical over 12 bases. The junction had 13 bases not matched to a gene; V was cut back by 0 bases and J by 5 bases. The V gene's germline CDR1 is SGHVS and CDR2 FQNEAQ. This CDR3 is 19 amino acids long. The CDR3 region is CASSLAPTASGRARETQYF. CDR3 sequence (DNA): TGTGCCAGCAGCTTAGCCCCGACGGCTAGCGGGAGGGCCCGGGAGACCCAGTACTTC.

This chain links TRBV7-2 with TRBJ2-2; 11 bases are shared with TRBD2. With 3 bases clipped from V and 7 bases from J, the junction kept 7 bases outside the gene matches. This CDR3 has 16 residues. CDR1 is SGHTA and CDR2 is FQGNSA in the germline V gene. The CDR3 spells CASSFTGTSGLGELFF. CDR3 in DNA: TGTGCCAGCAGCTTTACCGGGACTAGCGGCCTCGGGGAGCTGTTTTTT.

The V call is TRBV12-3 or TRBV12-4, the J call TRBJ1-2, with D maybe TRBD1 (6 bases). The CDR3 has 13 amino acids. Trimming pared 5 bases from V and 8 bases from J, leaving 15 bases between. For the CDR3, the DNA is TGTGCCAGCAGTCCAGCCAGGGGCGAGGGCTACACCTTC. Translation gives CASSPARGEGYTF.

The V and J genes are TRBV7-2 and TRBJ1-1; TRBD1 is a possible D gene (6 bases). Per germline, CDR1 SGHTA and CDR2 FQGNSA. The ends were cut back, 1 base at V and 7 bases at J, with 13 bases in the middle. The CDR3 loop spans 14 amino acids. The CDR3 spells CASSLGLKQGEAFF. The CDR3 DNA reads as TGTGCCAGCAGCTTAGGCCTCAAACAGGGTGAAGCTTTCTTT.